Listed below are T cell receptor beta chains from one sample, sequenced in a study of ipilimumab plus nivolumab after autologous stem cell transplantation. Clones were sequenced by immunoSEQ multiplex PCR, and TCRdb holds only the in-frame ones, with some missing. The table lists around 13,000 clones, 73% of them singletons. Here the sequenced sample was PBMCs, taken in a trial of ipilimumab plus nivolumab as post-transplant consolidation. Every receptor here comes from a male donor with diffuse large B-cell lymphoma. Both conserved end residues are part of each CDR3. The D gene is left open where the match is weak. Where a row states a size, it is once, few, many or the class of an expanded clone; other rows omit it.

D gene: NA; V gene: TRBV6-1; J gene: TRBJ2-2; clone size: NA; CDR3 DNA: TGTGCCAGCAGTTTTTACGGGGAGCTGTTTTTT; CDR3 protein: CASSFYGELFF
D gene: NA; V gene: TRBV19; J gene: TRBJ1-1; clone size: NA; CDR3 DNA: TGTGCCAGTAGTAACCAACCTGTTACAGTTTCCTTGATGAACACTGAAGCTTTCTTT; CDR3 protein: CASSNQPVTVSLMNTEAFF
D gene: TRBD2; V gene: TRBV2; J gene: TRBJ2-2; clone size: few; CDR3 DNA: TGTGCCAGCAGTCGCTTCACTAGCGGGAGGGTTGATGGGGAGCTGTTTTTT; CDR3 protein: CASSRFTSGRVDGELFF
D gene: NA; V gene: TRBV13; J gene: TRBJ1-1; clone size: NA; CDR3 DNA: TGCGCCAGCAGCCAAGAGGGGCAACTCATGAACACTGAAGCTTTCTTT; CDR3 protein: CASSQEGQLMNTEAFF
D gene: NA; V gene: TRBV13; J gene: TRBJ2-1; clone size: NA; CDR3 DNA: TGTGCCAGCAGCTTAGAGGTAAAGCAGTTCTTC; CDR3 protein: CASSLEVKQFF
D gene: NA; V gene: TRBV5-6; J gene: TRBJ2-7; clone size: NA; CDR3 DNA: TGTGCCAGCAGCTTGGTGGGGTCATCAGCCTTCTACGAGCAGTACTTC; CDR3 protein: CASSLVGSSAFYEQYF
D gene: NA; V gene: TRBV7-3; J gene: TRBJ1-6; clone size: NA; CDR3 DNA: TGTGCCAGCAGCTTAGCCCGGGGCAGGGACTCACCCCTCCACTTT; CDR3 protein: CASSLARGRDSPLHF
D gene: NA; V gene: TRBV7-3; J gene: TRBJ2-3; clone size: NA; CDR3 DNA: TGTGCCAGCAGCTCCACGACGGGTGGATTAACAGATACGCAGTATTTT; CDR3 protein: CASSSTTGGLTDTQYF
D gene: NA; V gene: TRBV19; J gene: TRBJ2-1; clone size: NA; CDR3 DNA: TGTGCCAGTAGTATTATTGAGGAAAACAATGAGCAGTTCTTC; CDR3 protein: CASSIIEENNEQFF
D gene: NA; V gene: TRBV2; J gene: TRBJ2-5; clone size: NA; CDR3 DNA: TGTGCCAGCAGTGAAGTTGGGTCCCAGGGAGAGACCCAGTACTTC; CDR3 protein: CASSEVGSQGETQYF
D gene: TRBD1; V gene: TRBV10-1; J gene: TRBJ2-4; clone size: medium-sized; CDR3 DNA: TGCGCCAGCAGTGAGTCTACAGGGGACATTCAGTACTTC; CDR3 protein: CASSESTGDIQYF
D gene: TRBD1; V gene: TRBV5-1; J gene: TRBJ1-1; clone size: NA; CDR3 DNA: TGCGCCAGCAGCGTCGACAGGGGAGGACGAACTGAAGCTTTCTTT; CDR3 protein: CASSVDRGGRTEAFF
D gene: NA; V gene: TRBV4-1; J gene: TRBJ2-2; clone size: NA; CDR3 DNA: TGCGCCAGCAGCCAGCGCACCGGGGAGCTGTTTTTT; CDR3 protein: CASSQRTGELFF
D gene: NA; V gene: TRBV29-1; J gene: TRBJ1-1; clone size: few; CDR3 DNA: TGCAGCGTCCCCACTGGGGGTTCTAGAGCTTTCTTT; CDR3 protein: CSVPTGGSRAFF
D gene: NA; V gene: TRBV2; J gene: TRBJ2-2; clone size: few; CDR3 DNA: TGTGCCAGCAGGCCAAGTGGGGAGCTGTTTTTT; CDR3 protein: CASRPSGELFF
D gene: NA; V gene: TRBV7-9; J gene: TRBJ2-2; clone size: once; CDR3 DNA: TGTGCCAGCAGCTTAGGGACTTCCACCGGGGAGCTGTTTTTT; CDR3 protein: CASSLGTSTGELFF
D gene: TRBD2; V gene: TRBV10-3; J gene: TRBJ2-1; clone size: NA; CDR3 DNA: TGTGCCATCAGTCCCGCCGGGACTAGCGGGAGCAGCTCCTACAATGAGCAGTTCTTC; CDR3 protein: CAISPAGTSGSSSYNEQFF
D gene: NA; V gene: TRBV27; J gene: TRBJ2-7; clone size: NA; CDR3 DNA: TGTGCCAGCAGTAACCACGGGGTCTCCTACGAGCAGTACTTC; CDR3 protein: CASSNHGVSYEQYF
D gene: NA; V gene: TRBV21-1; J gene: TRBJ2-7; clone size: once; CDR3 DNA: TGTGCCAGCAGCCATCGCCCGGGACAGCCCACCTACGAGCAGTACTTC; CDR3 protein: CASSHRPGQPTYEQYF
D gene: NA; V gene: TRBV9; J gene: TRBJ2-2; clone size: NA; CDR3 DNA: TGTGCCAGCAGCGTAGGTACCCCCGGGGAGCTGTTTTTT; CDR3 protein: CASSVGTPGELFF
D gene: NA; V gene: TRBV5-6; J gene: TRBJ2-7; clone size: NA; CDR3 DNA: TGTGCCAGCAGCTGGACCGCCAACTACGAGCAGTACTTC; CDR3 protein: CASSWTANYEQYF
D gene: NA; V gene: TRBV7-2; J gene: TRBJ1-3; clone size: NA; CDR3 DNA: TGTGCCAGCAGCATCCCTGGGGCTGGAAACACCATATATTTT; CDR3 protein: CASSIPGAGNTIYF
D gene: NA; V gene: TRBV28; J gene: TRBJ2-3; clone size: NA; CDR3 DNA: TGTGCCACGGGAGAGGGGGTAGCAGATACGCAGTATTTT; CDR3 protein: CATGEGVADTQYF
D gene: TRBD2; V gene: TRBV19; J gene: TRBJ2-3; clone size: NA; CDR3 DNA: TGTGCCAGTAGTATAAGGCTAGCGGGGGGGCTGCCCCCAGATACGCAGTATTTT; CDR3 protein: CASSIRLAGGLPPDTQYF
D gene: TRBD1; V gene: TRBV18; J gene: TRBJ2-7; clone size: NA; CDR3 DNA: TGTGCCAGCTCAGCGACAGGGGACGGGCAGTACTTC; CDR3 protein: CASSATGDGQYF
D gene: NA; V gene: TRBV5-1; J gene: TRBJ2-1; clone size: few; CDR3 DNA: TGCGCCAGCAGCTTGGTAGGGGACAATGAGCAGTTCTTC; CDR3 protein: CASSLVGDNEQFF
D gene: NA; V gene: TRBV6-5; J gene: TRBJ2-5; clone size: NA; CDR3 DNA: TGTGCCAGCAGGCGGGATACCCAAGAGACCCAGTACTTC; CDR3 protein: CASRRDTQETQYF
D gene: NA; V gene: TRBV6-1; J gene: TRBJ1-2; clone size: NA; CDR3 DNA: TGTGCCAGCAGTGAAGTCGTCTTTGAGACCTATGGCTACACCTTC; CDR3 protein: CASSEVVFETYGYTF
D gene: NA; V gene: TRBV19; J gene: TRBJ2-6; clone size: few; CDR3 DNA: TGTGCCAGTAGTATACAGGGTGCCGGGGCCAACGTCCTGACTTTC; CDR3 protein: CASSIQGAGANVLTF
D gene: TRBD1; V gene: TRBV29-1; J gene: TRBJ1-2; clone size: NA; CDR3 DNA: TGCAGCGTTGAAGAGCCGACAGGGTGGTATGGCTACACCTTC; CDR3 protein: CSVEEPTGWYGYTF
D gene: NA; V gene: TRBV6-6; J gene: TRBJ2-2; clone size: NA; CDR3 DNA: TGTGCCAGCAGCCCCGGGACTTTCAACACCGGGGAGCTGTTTTTT; CDR3 protein: CASSPGTFNTGELFF
D gene: NA; V gene: TRBV4-3; J gene: TRBJ1-1; clone size: NA; CDR3 DNA: TGCGCCAGCAGCCAAGCGATCACCTCTATTAACACTGAAGCTTTCTTT; CDR3 protein: CASSQAITSINTEAFF
D gene: TRBD1; V gene: TRBV28; J gene: TRBJ1-5; clone size: NA; CDR3 DNA: TGTGCCAGCAGCTCCCCACAGGGACAGAACAATCAGCCCCAGCATTTT; CDR3 protein: CASSSPQGQNNQPQHF
D gene: NA; V gene: TRBV7-9; J gene: TRBJ2-7; clone size: NA; CDR3 DNA: TGTGCCAGCAGCTTACCTGGGGCGGGCTACGAGCAGTACTTC; CDR3 protein: CASSLPGAGYEQYF
D gene: NA; V gene: TRBV21-1; J gene: TRBJ2-5; clone size: NA; CDR3 DNA: TGTGCCAGCAGCAAAGTCTTAATCGAGGGTAATCAAGAGACCCAGTACTTC; CDR3 protein: CASSKVLIEGNQETQYF
D gene: TRBD1; V gene: TRBV18; J gene: TRBJ1-1; clone size: NA; CDR3 DNA: TGTGCCAGCTCACGCGCCGGCAGGGGGCAAACTGAAGCTTTCTTT; CDR3 protein: CASSRAGRGQTEAFF
D gene: TRBD1; V gene: TRBV6-1; J gene: TRBJ2-4; clone size: NA; CDR3 DNA: TGTGCCAGCAGTGAAGGGGACAGAAACATTCAGTACTTC; CDR3 protein: CASSEGDRNIQYF
D gene: NA; V gene: TRBV5-6; J gene: TRBJ1-2; clone size: NA; CDR3 DNA: TGTGCCAGCACCGTGGTGAGCGGTAGCTATGGCACAACCTTC; CDR3 protein: CASTVVSGSYGTTF
D gene: TRBD2; V gene: TRBV7-6; J gene: TRBJ2-1; clone size: NA; CDR3 DNA: TGTGCCAGCAGCTTAACGGGGGGGAGGGCCTTAAGGAATGAGCAGTTCTTC; CDR3 protein: CASSLTGGRALRNEQFF
D gene: NA; V gene: TRBV6-6; J gene: TRBJ1-1; clone size: NA; CDR3 DNA: TGTGCCAGCAGCCCAGGGGACACTGAAGCTTTCTTT; CDR3 protein: CASSPGDTEAFF
D gene: TRBD1; V gene: TRBV2; J gene: TRBJ2-7; clone size: NA; CDR3 DNA: TGTGCCAGCCGAGATCTCCCGACAGGGATCTACGAGCAGTACTTC; CDR3 protein: CASRDLPTGIYEQYF
D gene: TRBD1; V gene: TRBV6-5; J gene: TRBJ1-6; clone size: once; CDR3 DNA: TGTGCCAGCAGTTACTGGGGACAGGGGCCATTTTCACCCCTCCACTTT; CDR3 protein: CASSYWGQGPFSPLHF
D gene: NA; V gene: TRBV11-2; J gene: TRBJ2-5; clone size: NA; CDR3 DNA: TGTGCCAGCAGCTTTCTCCCCTCTTTCAGGAGAGCCCAAGAGACCCAGTACTTC; CDR3 protein: CASSFLPSFRRAQETQYF
D gene: NA; V gene: TRBV6-5; J gene: TRBJ2-3; clone size: NA; CDR3 DNA: TGTGCCAGCAGTTCATCTGCAGATACGCAGTATTTT; CDR3 protein: CASSSSADTQYF
D gene: TRBD2; V gene: TRBV6-1; J gene: TRBJ2-7; clone size: large; CDR3 DNA: TGTGCCAGCAGCCAGGAGGGCGGGGGCTCCTACGAGCAGTACTTC; CDR3 protein: CASSQEGGGSYEQYF
D gene: TRBD2; V gene: TRBV7-8; J gene: TRBJ2-7; clone size: NA; CDR3 DNA: TGTGCCAGCACCCTCGACACGGGGAGGGCAGAGCAGTACTTC; CDR3 protein: CASTLDTGRAEQYF
D gene: TRBD1; V gene: TRBV11-2; J gene: TRBJ1-2; clone size: NA; CDR3 DNA: TGTGCCAGCAGCTTAGATATAACAGGGGGATTAAGCTATGGCTACACCTTC; CDR3 protein: CASSLDITGGLSYGYTF
D gene: NA; V gene: TRBV7-9; J gene: TRBJ1-1; clone size: NA; CDR3 DNA: TGTGCCAGCAGCTCATCAGGGGAAGGTGCTTTCTTT; CDR3 protein: CASSSSGEGAFF
D gene: TRBD1; V gene: TRBV18; J gene: TRBJ1-5; clone size: few; CDR3 DNA: TGTGCCAGCTCACCCGACAGGGGCGGCAATCAGCCCCAGCATTTT; CDR3 protein: CASSPDRGGNQPQHF